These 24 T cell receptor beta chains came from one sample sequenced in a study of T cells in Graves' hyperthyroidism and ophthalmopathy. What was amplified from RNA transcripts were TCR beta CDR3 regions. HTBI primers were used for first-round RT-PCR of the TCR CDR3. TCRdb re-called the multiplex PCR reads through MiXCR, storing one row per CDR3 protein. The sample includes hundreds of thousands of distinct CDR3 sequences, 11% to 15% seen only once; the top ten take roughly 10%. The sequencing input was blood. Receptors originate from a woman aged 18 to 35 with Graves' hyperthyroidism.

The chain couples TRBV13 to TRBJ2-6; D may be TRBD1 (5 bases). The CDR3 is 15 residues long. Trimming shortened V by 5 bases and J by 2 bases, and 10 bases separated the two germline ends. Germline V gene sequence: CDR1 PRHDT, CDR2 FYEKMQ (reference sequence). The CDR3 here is CASSTRVTGANVLTF. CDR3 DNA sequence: TGTGCCAGCAGCACCAGGGTTACTGGGGCCAACGTCCTGACTTTC.

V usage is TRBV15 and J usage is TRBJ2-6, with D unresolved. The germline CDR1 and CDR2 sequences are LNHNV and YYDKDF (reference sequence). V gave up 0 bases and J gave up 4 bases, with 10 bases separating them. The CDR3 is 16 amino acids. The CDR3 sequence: CATSRDRATGANVLTF. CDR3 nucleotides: TGTGCCACCAGCAGAGATAGGGCTACCGGGGCCAACGTCCTGACTTTC.

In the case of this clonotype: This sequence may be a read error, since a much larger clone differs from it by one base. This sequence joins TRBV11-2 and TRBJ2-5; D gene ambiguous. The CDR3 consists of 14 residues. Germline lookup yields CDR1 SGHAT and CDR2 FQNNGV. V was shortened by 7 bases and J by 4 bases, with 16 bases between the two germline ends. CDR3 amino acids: CASNYVGSRETQYF. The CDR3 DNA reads TGTGCCAGCAACTACGTGGGCTCCCGAGAGACCCAGTACTTC. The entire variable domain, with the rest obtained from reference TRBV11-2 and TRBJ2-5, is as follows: EAGVAQSPRYKIIEKRQSVAFWCNPISGHATLYWYQQILGQGPKLLIQFQNNGVVDDSQLPKDRFSAERLKGVDSTLKIQPAKLEDSAVYLCASNYVGSRETQYFGPGTRLLVL.

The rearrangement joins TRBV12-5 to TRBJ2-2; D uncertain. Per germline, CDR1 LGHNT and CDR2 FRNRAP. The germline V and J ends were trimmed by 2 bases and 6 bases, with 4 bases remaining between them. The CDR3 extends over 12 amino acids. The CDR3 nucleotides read TGTGCTAGTGGTTTGAATTCCGGGGAGCTGTTTTTT. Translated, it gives CASGLNSGELFF.

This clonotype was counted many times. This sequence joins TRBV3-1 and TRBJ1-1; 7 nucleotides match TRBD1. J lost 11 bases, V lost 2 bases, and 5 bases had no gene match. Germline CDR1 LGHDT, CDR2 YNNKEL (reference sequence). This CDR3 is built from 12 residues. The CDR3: CASSQPQGLAFF. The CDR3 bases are TGTGCCAGCAGCCAACCACAGGGGCTGGCTTTCTTT. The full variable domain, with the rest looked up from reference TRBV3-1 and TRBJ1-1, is DTAVSQTPKYLVTQMGNDKSIKCEQNLGHDTMYWYKQDSKKFLKIMFSYNNKELIINETVPNRFSPKSPDKAHLNLHINSLELGDSAVYFCASSQPQGLAFFGQGTRLTVV.

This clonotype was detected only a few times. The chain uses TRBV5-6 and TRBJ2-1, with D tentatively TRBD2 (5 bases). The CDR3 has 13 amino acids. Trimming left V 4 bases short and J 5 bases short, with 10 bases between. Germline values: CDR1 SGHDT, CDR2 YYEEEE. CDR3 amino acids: CASSDLRDNEQFF. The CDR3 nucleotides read TGTGCCAGCAGCGATCTGCGGGACAATGAGCAGTTCTTC.

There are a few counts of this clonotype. In nucleotides, the CDR3 is TGCAGCGTTGCGGCCATAGCGGGAGTTGACAATGAGCAGTTCTTC. This encodes CSVAAIAGVDNEQFF. The chain carries TRBV29-1 and TRBJ2-1, with TRBD2 identical over 9 bases. Germline-derived CDR1 and CDR2 are SQVTM and ANQGSEA. This CDR3 spans 15 amino acids. The ends lost 4 bases at V and 5 bases at J; junction bases unmatched: 9.

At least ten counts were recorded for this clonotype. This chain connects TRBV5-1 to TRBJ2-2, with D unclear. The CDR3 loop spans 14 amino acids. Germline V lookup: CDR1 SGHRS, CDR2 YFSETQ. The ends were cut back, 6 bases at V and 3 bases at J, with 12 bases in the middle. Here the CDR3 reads CASTRLLDTGELFF. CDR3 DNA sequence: TGCGCCAGCACCCGCCTCCTTGACACCGGGGAGCTGTTTTTT. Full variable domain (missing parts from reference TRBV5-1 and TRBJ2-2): KAGVTQTPRYLIKTRGQQVTLSCSPISGHRSVSWYQQTPGQGLQFLFEYFSETQRNKGNFPGRFSGRQFSNSRSEMNVSTLELGDSALYLCASTRLLDTGELFFGEGSRLTVL.

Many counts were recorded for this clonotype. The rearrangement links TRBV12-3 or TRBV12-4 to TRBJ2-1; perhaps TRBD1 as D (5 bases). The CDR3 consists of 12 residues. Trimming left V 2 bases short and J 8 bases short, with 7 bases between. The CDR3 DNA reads TGTGCCAGCAGTTTAAGGGGTCATGAGCAGTTCTTC. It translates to CASSLRGHEQFF.

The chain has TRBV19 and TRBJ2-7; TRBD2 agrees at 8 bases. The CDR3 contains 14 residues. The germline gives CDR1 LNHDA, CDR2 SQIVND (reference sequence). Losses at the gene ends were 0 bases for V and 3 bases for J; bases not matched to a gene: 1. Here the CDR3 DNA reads TGTGCCAGTAGTATAGAGGGACTAGACTACGAGCAGTACTTC. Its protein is CASSIEGLDYEQYF.

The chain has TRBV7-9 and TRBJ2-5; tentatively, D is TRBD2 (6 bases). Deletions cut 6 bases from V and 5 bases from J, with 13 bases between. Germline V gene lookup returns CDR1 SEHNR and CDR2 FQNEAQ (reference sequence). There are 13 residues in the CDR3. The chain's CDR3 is CASSPEGKETQYF. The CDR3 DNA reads TGTGCCAGCAGTCCGGAGGGGAAGGAGACCCAGTACTTC.

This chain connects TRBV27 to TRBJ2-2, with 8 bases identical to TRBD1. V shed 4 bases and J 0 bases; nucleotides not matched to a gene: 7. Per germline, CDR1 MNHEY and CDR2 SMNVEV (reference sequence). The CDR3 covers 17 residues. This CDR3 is CASSSSTGETNTGELFF. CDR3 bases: TGTGCCAGCAGTTCGTCGACAGGGGAGACGAACACCGGGGAGCTGTTTTTT.

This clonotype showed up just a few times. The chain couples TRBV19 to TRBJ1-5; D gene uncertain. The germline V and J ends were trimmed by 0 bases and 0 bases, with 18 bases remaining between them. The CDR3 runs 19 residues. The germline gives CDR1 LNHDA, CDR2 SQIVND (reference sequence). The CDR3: CASSIDYPSKGHSNQPQHF. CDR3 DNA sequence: TGTGCCAGTAGTATAGACTATCCTTCGAAGGGCCATAGCAATCAGCCCCAGCATTTT.

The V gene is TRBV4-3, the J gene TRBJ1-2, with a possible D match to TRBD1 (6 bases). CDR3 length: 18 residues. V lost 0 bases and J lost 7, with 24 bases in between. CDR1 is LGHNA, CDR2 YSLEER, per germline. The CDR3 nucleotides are TGCGCCAGCAGCCAAGATGACCACTTTAGGGGGACCAGGGGTGGCTACACCTTC. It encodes CASSQDDHFRGTRGGYTF.

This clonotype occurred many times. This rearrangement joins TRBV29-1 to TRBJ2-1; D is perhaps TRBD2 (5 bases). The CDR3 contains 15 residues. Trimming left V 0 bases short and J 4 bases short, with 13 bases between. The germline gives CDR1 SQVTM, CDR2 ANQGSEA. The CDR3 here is CSVEEPGVRYNEQFF. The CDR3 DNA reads TGCAGCGTTGAAGAACCCGGGGTGAGATACAATGAGCAGTTCTTC.

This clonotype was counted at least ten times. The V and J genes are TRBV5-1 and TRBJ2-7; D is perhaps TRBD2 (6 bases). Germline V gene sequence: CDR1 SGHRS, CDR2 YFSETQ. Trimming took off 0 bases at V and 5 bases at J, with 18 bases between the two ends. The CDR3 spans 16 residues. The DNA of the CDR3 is TGCGCCAGCAGCTTGGCAGACACATTGGGGGAGGACGAGCAGTACTTC. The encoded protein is CASSLADTLGEDEQYF.

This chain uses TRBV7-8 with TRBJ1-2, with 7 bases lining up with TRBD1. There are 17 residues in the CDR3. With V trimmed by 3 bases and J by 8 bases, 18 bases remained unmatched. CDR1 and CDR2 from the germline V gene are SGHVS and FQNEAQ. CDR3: CASSFGDRYTGSRGYTF. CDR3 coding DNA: TGTGCCAGCAGCTTCGGGGACAGATATACTGGCTCCCGAGGCTACACCTTC.

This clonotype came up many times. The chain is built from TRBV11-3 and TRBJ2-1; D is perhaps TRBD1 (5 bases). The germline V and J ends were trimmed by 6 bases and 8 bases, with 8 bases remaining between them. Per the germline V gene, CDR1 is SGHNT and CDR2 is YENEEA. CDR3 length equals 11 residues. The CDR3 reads CASRVGDEQFF. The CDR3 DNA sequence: TGTGCCAGCAGAGTAGGGGATGAGCAGTTCTTC. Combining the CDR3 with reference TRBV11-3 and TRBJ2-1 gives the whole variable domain EAGVVQSPRYKIIEKKQPVAFWCNPISGHNTLYWYLQNLGQGPELLIRYENEEAVDDSQLPKDRFSAERLKGVDSTLKIQPAELGDSAVYLCASRVGDEQFFGPGTRLTVL.

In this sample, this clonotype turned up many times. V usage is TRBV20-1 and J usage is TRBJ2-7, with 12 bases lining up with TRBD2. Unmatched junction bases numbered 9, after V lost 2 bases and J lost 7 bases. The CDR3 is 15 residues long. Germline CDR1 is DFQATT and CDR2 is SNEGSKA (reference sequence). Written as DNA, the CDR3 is TGCAGTGCTAGACGCCTGACTAGCGGGAGCGGAGAGCAGTACTTC. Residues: CSARRLTSGSGEQYF.

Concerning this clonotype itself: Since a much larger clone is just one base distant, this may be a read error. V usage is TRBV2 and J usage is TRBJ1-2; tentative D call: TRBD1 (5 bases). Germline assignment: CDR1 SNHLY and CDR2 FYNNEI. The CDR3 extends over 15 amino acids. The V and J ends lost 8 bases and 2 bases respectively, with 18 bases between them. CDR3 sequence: CASEPGSSLNYGYTF. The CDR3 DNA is TGTGCCAGCGAACCAGGGTCGTCCTTGAACTATGGCTACACCTTC.

The CDR3 nucleotides read TGTGCCAGCAAAAGGGAAGGGTACGACACCGGGGAGCTGTTTTTT. Protein product: CASKREGYDTGELFF. The chain employs TRBV3-1 and TRBJ2-2; D is uncertain. V was clipped by 7 bases and J by 3 bases, with 15 bases between them. Germline loops: CDR1 LGHDT, CDR2 YNNKEL (reference sequence). The CDR3 length is 15 residues.

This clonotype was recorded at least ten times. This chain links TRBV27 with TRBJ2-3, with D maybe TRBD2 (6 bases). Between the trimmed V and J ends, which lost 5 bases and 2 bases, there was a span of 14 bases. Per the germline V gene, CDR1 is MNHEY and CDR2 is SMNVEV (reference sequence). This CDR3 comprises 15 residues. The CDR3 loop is CASSPASEYTDTQYF. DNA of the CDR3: TGTGCCAGCAGTCCCGCTAGCGAATACACAGATACGCAGTATTTT.

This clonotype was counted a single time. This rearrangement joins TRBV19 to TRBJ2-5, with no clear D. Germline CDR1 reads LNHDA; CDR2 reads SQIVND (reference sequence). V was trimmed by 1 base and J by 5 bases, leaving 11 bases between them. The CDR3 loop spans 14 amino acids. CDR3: CASSIGWLMETQYF. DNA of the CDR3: TGTGCCAGTAGTATAGGGTGGCTTATGGAGACCCAGTACTTC.

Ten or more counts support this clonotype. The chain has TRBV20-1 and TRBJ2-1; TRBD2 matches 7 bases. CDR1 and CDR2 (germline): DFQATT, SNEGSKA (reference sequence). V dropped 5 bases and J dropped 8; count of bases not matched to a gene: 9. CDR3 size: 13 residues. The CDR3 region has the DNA TGCAGTGCTCCCGGGGAGGGGCGCGATGAGCAGTTCTTC. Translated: CSAPGEGRDEQFF.